Sequencing of this T cell receptor beta chain was carried out in a study of regulatory and conventional T cells in RAG deficiency (dated by TCRdb to about 2017). For the wider study: High-throughput TCR beta sequencing was used to compare the diversity and composition of the Treg, conventional CD4+ and CD8+ T cell repertoires of RAG-deficient patients with those of healthy controls.

This clone was observed a handful of times. It lacks a known antigen. No much larger clone exists at a distance of one base, and base qualities are not known. Before genomic DNA extraction, conventional CD4+ T cells were purified from blood as CD25-low CD127-high cells. Eight healthy control donors served as the comparison group for repertoire analyses. Broad study findings and their caveats: Unique TCR beta sequences from Treg cells were around 100-fold fewer in Omenn syndrome and CID/AS patients than controls, versus about 9.9-fold for other subsets. Compared with control T-cell subpopulations, RAG-deficient patients had much lower Shannon entropy and higher Simpson indices. Sorted CD25-high CD127-low cells from Omenn syndrome patients may represent peripherally activated cells rather than bona fide Treg cells. All patient T-cell subsets had shorter CDR3 lengths; Omenn syndrome patients showed >75% Treg-Tconv repertoire overlap at nucleotide and amino acid level. Some T-cell subset analyses were not performed for some subjects.

The germline V gene (reference sequence) supplies CDR1 SGHNT and CDR2 YYREEE. From cysteine to phenylalanine, the CDR3 is 13 amino acids long. Only the CDR3 part of the read is kept: 39 bases, read in frame from the first base. V was cut back by 2 bases and J by 3 bases, leaving a gap of 6 bases between them. The library was built by means of the immunoSEQ multiplex PCR assay. Rearranged TCR beta chain products were amplified from the genomic DNA of sorted T-cell subsets and were then sequenced. As for the authors' bioinformatics: Shannon entropy and Simpson indices were used to measure how diverse the repertoire of productive TCR beta rearrangements was. Clonal expansion was assessed by the summed frequency of the 100 most abundant productive TCR beta clonotypes among total reads. The TRB repertoires were scored with a self-reactivity index built on which amino acids appear at CDR3beta positions 6 and 7. Two-way ANOVA was used for repertoire analyses, while Student t or Mann-Whitney tests were used for flow cytometric analyses. Entries here come from immuneACCESS through TCRdb and include only in-frame sequences with V and J called. Some clones fail to appear in such tables; in the studies checked, an unresolved V gene covers under half of the shortfall, and the cause of the remainder is unknown. Clone size and the V and J calls come from that table; the DNA yielded D and trimming. A total of 10,000 to 15,000 clones appear in this sample, 93% of them only once. The ten largest clonotypes hold 0.8% to 1.1% of the sample.

These sequences were also reported in another study, on regulatory T cells. The second study's authors report: The multiplex PCR relied on 52 forward TRBV primers and 13 reverse TRBJ primers, and amplification bias was corrected through assay-based and computational methods. Restricted unique TRB V-J pairs and skewed V and J gene usage were observed in patient repertoires, most markedly in regulatory T cells. The study compared T-cell receptor beta repertoires of sorted regulatory, conventional CD4+ and CD8+ T cells in CD3G-deficient patients with those in healthy controls. Peripheral blood mononuclear cells were isolated by Ficoll density separation. Rearranged TRB loci were amplified from genomic DNA by multiplex PCR within the immunoSEQ assay. TRB amplicons were sequenced on an Illumina HiSeq platform. Raw sequences were error-filtered and aligned to reference gene sequences by custom algorithms and were subsequently analyzed with the immunoSEQ online tools. Productive and nonproductive TRB rearrangement frequencies were evaluated among both unique and total sequences. Prism software was used to run t tests, Mann-Whitney tests or two-way ANOVA for comparisons between groups.

Sequenced sample: CD4+ effector T cells sorted from blood. Rearrangement joined TRBV5-4 to TRBJ1-3; no confident D gene assignment can be made. This receptor was obtained from a human donor in good health. Read as DNA, the sequence is TGTGCCAGCAGCTTAGTGGGTGGAAACACCATATATTTT. Translated, this gives CASSLVGGNTIYF.